These T cell receptor beta chains were read from a single sample in a study of cytomegalovirus exposure and HLA in healthy donors. TCRdb keeps only in-frame clones here, not all; method: immunoSEQ multiplex PCR. The sample holds approximately 170,000 clones, 65% to 90% seen once. The sample comprised PBMCs. The receptors stem from a human donor in good health. Both conserved end residues are part of each CDR3. Fields, in order: D gene, V gene, clone size, J gene, CDR3 DNA, CDR3 protein. D genes are given only for firm matches. Clone size is stated in some rows and not others, as once, few, many or a class when expanded.

D: TRBD2
V: TRBV5-5
size: once
J: TRBJ2-2
DNA: TGTGCCAGCAGCCGGGAGGGTAACACCGGGGAGCTGTTTTTT
CDR3: CASSREGNTGELFF

D: NA
V: TRBV7-2
size: NA
J: TRBJ2-7
DNA: TGTGCCAGCAGCCAGACGCGGACTTCGATATACGAGCAGTACTTC
CDR3: CASSQTRTSIYEQYF

D: TRBD1
V: TRBV18
size: NA
J: TRBJ1-2
DNA: TGTGCCAGCTCACCAGAGGGGGCGATCTATGGCTACACCTTC
CDR3: CASSPEGAIYGYTF

D: TRBD1
V: TRBV19
size: NA
J: TRBJ1-2
DNA: TGTGCCAGTAGTAAGAGCGGTACAGGGGGAGGCGGCTACACCTTC
CDR3: CASSKSGTGGGGYTF

D: NA
V: TRBV9
size: NA
J: TRBJ1-3
DNA: TGTGCCAGCAGCGAATACTCCTCTGGAAACACCATATATTTT
CDR3: CASSEYSSGNTIYF

D: NA
V: TRBV6-1
size: NA
J: TRBJ1-2
DNA: TGTGCCAGTTCGATCGTGCGGACGGGGTACGGCTACACCTTC
CDR3: CASSIVRTGYGYTF

D: NA
V: TRBV4-1
size: NA
J: TRBJ1-3
DNA: TGCGCCAGCAGCCTCGTATTTCCAGGCACGGACACCATATATTTT
CDR3: CASSLVFPGTDTIYF

D: TRBD1
V: TRBV18
size: NA
J: TRBJ2-5
DNA: TGTGCCAGCTCATCATACGGGACAGGGGGGACCCAGTACTTC
CDR3: CASSSYGTGGTQYF

D: TRBD1
V: TRBV10-3
size: NA
J: TRBJ1-1
DNA: TGTGCCATCAGTGAGTCGAGTCAGGGGGCTAGGACTGAAGCTTTCTTT
CDR3: CAISESSQGARTEAFF

D: NA
V: TRBV5-6
size: NA
J: TRBJ1-4
DNA: TGTGCCAGCAGCTTACTAGGGAATGAAAAACTGTTTTTT
CDR3: CASSLLGNEKLFF

D: TRBD1
V: TRBV10-1
size: NA
J: TRBJ2-3
DNA: TGCGCCAGCAGTGACAAACAGGGGGCTAAAGATACGCAGTATTTT
CDR3: CASSDKQGAKDTQYF

D: TRBD2
V: TRBV4-3
size: NA
J: TRBJ2-1
DNA: TGCGCCAGCAGCCAAGATCGATTGGCTAGCGGGGGGGCCAGGAGGTACAATGAGCAGTTCTTC
CDR3: CASSQDRLASGGARRYNEQFF

D: NA
V: TRBV6-5
size: NA
J: TRBJ2-7
DNA: TGTGCCAGCGCAAACGGTGCTGCCCCCTACGAGCAGTACTTC
CDR3: CASANGAAPYEQYF

D: TRBD1
V: TRBV11-2
size: NA
J: TRBJ1-4
DNA: TGTGCCAGCAGTCGGACAGGGGGCGCCGAAAAACTGTTTTTT
CDR3: CASSRTGGAEKLFF

D: TRBD1
V: TRBV5-4
size: few
J: TRBJ2-3
DNA: TGTGCCAGCAGCAAAGGGACAGGGGGTACAGATACGCAGTATTTT
CDR3: CASSKGTGGTDTQYF

D: NA
V: TRBV6-6
size: NA
J: TRBJ2-1
DNA: TGTGCCAGCAGTTACTCAGGCCTAGCTTCCTACAATGAGCAGTTCTTC
CDR3: CASSYSGLASYNEQFF

D: TRBD1
V: TRBV7-2
size: NA
J: TRBJ1-6
DNA: TGTGCCAGCAGCCGAAATCGGGACAGAGGCGGCAATTCACCCCTCCACTTT
CDR3: CASSRNRDRGGNSPLHF